The table lists the clone carrying this T cell receptor beta chain with many counts. Antigen unknown. The lymph nodes were axillary draining lymph nodes from breast cancer patients. The sample is drawn from a study of breast tumors, draining lymph nodes, adjacent tissues. Whole-study findings and limits: Tumor TCR diversity was below lymph nodes but above nontumor tissue. The lymph node origin of tumor T cells was framed as consistent with a hypothesis, not demonstrated.

TCRdb re-called the multiplex PCR reads with MiXCR, one entry per CDR3 protein. The sample records 150,000 or so distinct CDR3 sequences, 30% to 40% being singletons. Germline values: CDR1 MNHEY, CDR2 SVGAGI. The CDR3 is made up of 15 amino acids. V trimming: 5 bases; J trimming: 14 bases; junction bases outside the gene matches: 17. The rearrangement joins TRBV6-5 to TRBJ1-2; 10 bases are a match to TRBD1. The material sequenced was axillary lymph node tissue. The clonotype was recovered from a female donor with breast cancer. Some clones in this sample may be carry-over from other donors' samples. The CDR3 bases are TGTGCCAGCAGTAAGCAGACCGGGACAGGGGCCAGTGTGACCTTC. This gives the protein CASSKQTGTGASVTF.